This T cell receptor beta chain stems from a study of identifying expanded T cells in peripheral blood. The V gene end was trimmed by 3 bases and the J gene end by 2 bases; junction bases not matched to a gene: 3. This CDR3 has 15 residues. Per the germline V gene, CDR1 is MNHEY and CDR2 is SMNVEV (reference sequence). To note about this clone: What it recognizes is unknown.

During the collection period, no donor immune events like infections were recorded. Points from the study as a whole: Approximately 2-week clone count variance significantly increased as total template count grew.

Libraries were prepared by immunoSEQ multiplex PCR; TCRdb keeps only in-frame clonotypes and omits some of them. The table has about 91,000 clones, roughly 90% seen once. This sequence joins TRBV27 and TRBJ1-5; TRBD1 matches at 8 bases. This clonotype originated in a person aged 18 to 75 in good health. The specimen sequenced was blood. The chain's CDR3 is CASSLTGDGNQPQHF. The CDR3 DNA reads as TGTGCCAGCAGTTTGACAGGGGATGGCAATCAGCCCCAGCATTTT.